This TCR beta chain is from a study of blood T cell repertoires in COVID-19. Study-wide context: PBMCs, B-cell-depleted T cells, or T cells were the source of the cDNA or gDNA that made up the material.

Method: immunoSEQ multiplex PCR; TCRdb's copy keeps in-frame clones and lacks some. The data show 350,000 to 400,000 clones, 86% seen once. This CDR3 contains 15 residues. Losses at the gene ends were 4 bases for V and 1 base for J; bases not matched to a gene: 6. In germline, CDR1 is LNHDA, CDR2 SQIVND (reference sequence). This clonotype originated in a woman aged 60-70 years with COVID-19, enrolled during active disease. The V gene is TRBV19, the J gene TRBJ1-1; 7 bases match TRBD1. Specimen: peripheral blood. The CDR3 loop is CASSKQGSTNTEAFF. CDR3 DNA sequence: TGTGCCAGTAGTAAACAGGGGTCGACGAACACTGAAGCTTTCTTT.